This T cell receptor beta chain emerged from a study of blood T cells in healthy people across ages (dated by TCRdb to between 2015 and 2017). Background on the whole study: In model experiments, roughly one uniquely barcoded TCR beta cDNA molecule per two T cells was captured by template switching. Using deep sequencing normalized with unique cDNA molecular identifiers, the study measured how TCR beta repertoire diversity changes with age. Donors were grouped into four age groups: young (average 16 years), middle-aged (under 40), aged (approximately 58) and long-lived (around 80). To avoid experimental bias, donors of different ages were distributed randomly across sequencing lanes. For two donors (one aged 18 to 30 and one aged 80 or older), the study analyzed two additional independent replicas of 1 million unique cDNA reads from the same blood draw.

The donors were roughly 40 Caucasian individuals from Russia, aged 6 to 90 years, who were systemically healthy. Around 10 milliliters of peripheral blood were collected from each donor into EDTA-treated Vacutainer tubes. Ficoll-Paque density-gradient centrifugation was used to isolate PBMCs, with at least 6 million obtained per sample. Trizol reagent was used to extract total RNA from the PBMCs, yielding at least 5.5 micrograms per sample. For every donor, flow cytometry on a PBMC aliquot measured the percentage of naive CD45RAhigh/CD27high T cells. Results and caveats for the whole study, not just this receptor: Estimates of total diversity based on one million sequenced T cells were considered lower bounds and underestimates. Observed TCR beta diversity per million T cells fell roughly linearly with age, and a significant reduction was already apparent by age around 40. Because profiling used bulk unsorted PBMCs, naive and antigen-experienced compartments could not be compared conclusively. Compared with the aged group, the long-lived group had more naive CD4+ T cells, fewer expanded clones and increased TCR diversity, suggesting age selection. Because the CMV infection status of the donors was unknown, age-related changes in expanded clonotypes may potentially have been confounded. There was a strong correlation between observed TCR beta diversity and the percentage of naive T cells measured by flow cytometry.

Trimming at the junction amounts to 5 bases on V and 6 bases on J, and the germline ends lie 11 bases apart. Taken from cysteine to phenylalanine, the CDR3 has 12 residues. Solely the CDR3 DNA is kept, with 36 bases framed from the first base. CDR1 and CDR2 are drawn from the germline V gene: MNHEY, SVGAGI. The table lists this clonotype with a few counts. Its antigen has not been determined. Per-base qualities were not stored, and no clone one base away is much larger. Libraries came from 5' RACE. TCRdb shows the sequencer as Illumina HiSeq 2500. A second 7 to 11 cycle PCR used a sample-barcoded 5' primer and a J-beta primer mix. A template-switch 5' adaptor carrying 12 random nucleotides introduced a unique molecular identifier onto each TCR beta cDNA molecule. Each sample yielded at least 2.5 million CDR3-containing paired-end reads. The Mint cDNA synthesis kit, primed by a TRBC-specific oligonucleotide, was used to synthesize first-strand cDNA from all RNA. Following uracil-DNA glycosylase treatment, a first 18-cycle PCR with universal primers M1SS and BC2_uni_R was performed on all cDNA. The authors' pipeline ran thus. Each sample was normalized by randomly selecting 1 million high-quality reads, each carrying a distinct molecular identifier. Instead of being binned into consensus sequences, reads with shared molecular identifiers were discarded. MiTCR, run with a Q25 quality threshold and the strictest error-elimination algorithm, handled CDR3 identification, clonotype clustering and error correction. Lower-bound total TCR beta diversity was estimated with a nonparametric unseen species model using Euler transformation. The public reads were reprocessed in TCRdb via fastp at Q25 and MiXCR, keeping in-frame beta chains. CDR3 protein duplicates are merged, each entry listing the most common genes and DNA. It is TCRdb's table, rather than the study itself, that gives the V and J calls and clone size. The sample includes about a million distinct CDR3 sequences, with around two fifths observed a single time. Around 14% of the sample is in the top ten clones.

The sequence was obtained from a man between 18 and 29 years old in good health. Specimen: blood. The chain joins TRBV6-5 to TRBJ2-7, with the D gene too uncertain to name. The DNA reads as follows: TGTGCCAGCAGTCGACCGTCTCTCGAGCAGTACTTC. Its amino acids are CASSRPSLEQYF.